The entry that follows covers one TCR beta chain sequence. The protocol was immunoSEQ multiplex PCR, while the TCRdb copy is restricted to in-frame clones and leaves out a portion. Of approximately 290,000 clones detected, around 82% appear once; the ten largest clones hold about 15%. Followed longitudinally, the Seattle patients had been enrolled during active infection. This entry comes from a study of blood T cell repertoires in COVID-19. The CDR3 is 15 amino acids. Germline CDR1 and CDR2: MDHEN and SYDVKM. With 6 bases removed from V and 4 bases from J, the gap between germline ends came to 18 bases.

The sequenced sample consisted of peripheral blood. The sequence was obtained from a person aged 65-85 years with COVID-19, enrolled during active disease. The rearrangement uses TRBV28 and TRBJ1-1; D might be TRBD1 (5 bases). The CDR3 DNA is TGTGCCAGCAGCAGCTTCAGGGAGGTCCCCACTGAAGCTTTCTTT. Its translation: CASSSFREVPTEAFF.